These 29 T cell receptor beta chains originate from one sample sequenced in a study of blood T cell repertoires in COVID-19. Profiling relied on immunoSEQ multiplex PCR, and the TCRdb table lists in-frame clones only, not all of them. In the table there are approximately 68,000 clones, around 85% of which are singletons. The sequencing input was peripheral blood. Every receptor here comes from a man between 50 and 59 years old with active COVID-19.

V gene TRBV4-1 combines with J gene TRBJ1-3, with 7 nucleotides matching TRBD1. The CDR3 is made up of 17 amino acids. J was trimmed by 0 bases and V by 4 bases; bases with no gene match: 9. Per germline, CDR1 MGHRA and CDR2 YSYEKL. CDR3 sequence (DNA): TGCGCCAGCAGCCTAAGAGGAGACAGGGACTCTGGAAACACCATATATTTT. Translated, it gives CASSLRGDRDSGNTIYF.

This sequence joins TRBV6-6 and TRBJ2-7, with TRBD2 identical over 7 bases. V shed 5 bases, J shed 6 bases, and the junction held 7 bases outside the gene matches. From germline, CDR1 is MNHNY and CDR2 SVGAGI (reference sequence). The CDR3 is 13 amino acids. The CDR3: CASSTGTIVEQYF. CDR3 nucleotide sequence: TGTGCCAGCAGTACCGGGACTATCGTCGAGCAGTACTTC.

The genes are TRBV11-3 and TRBJ2-3, with D possibly being TRBD1 (6 bases). V was trimmed by 1 base and J by 4 bases, leaving 18 bases between them. Germline-derived CDR1 and CDR2 are SGHNT and YENEEA. CDR3 size: 17 residues. The CDR3: CASSLVGSGARPDTQYF. The CDR3 nucleotides read TGTGCCAGCAGCTTAGTCGGTTCAGGGGCCCGGCCAGATACGCAGTATTTT.

The chain couples TRBV28 to TRBJ1-1; 10 bases are a match to TRBD1. Germline values: CDR1 MDHEN, CDR2 SYDVKM. The CDR3 runs to 15 residues. Trimming took 3 bases from V and 3 from J; bases not matched to a gene: 4. This CDR3 is CASSFWGQGYTEAFF. CDR3 coding DNA: TGTGCCAGCAGTTTTTGGGGACAGGGGTACACTGAAGCTTTCTTT. Supplemented by reference TRBV28 and TRBJ1-1, the full variable domain reads DVKVTQSSRYLVKRTGEKVFLECVQDMDHENMFWYRQDPGLGLRLIYFSYDVKMKEKGDIPEGYSVSREKKERFSLILESASTNQTSMYLCASSFWGQGYTEAFFGQGTRLTVV.

This chain connects TRBV4-3 to TRBJ2-2, with 9 nucleotides matching TRBD2. Germline V lookup: CDR1 LGHNA, CDR2 YSLEER. The CDR3 spans 15 residues. Trimming cost V 3 bases and J 7 bases; bases outside gene matches: 6. The CDR3 protein is CASSQIAGVSGELFF. In DNA, the CDR3 is TGCGCCAGCAGCCAGATAGCGGGAGTAAGCGGGGAGCTGTTTTTT.

The rearrangement uses TRBV7-9 and TRBJ2-1; TRBD2 might be the D (5 bases). This CDR3 region has 15 residues. Between the trimmed V and J ends, which lost 6 bases and 8 bases, there was a span of 20 bases. The germline V gene encodes CDR1 SEHNR and CDR2 FQNEAQ (reference sequence). The CDR3 DNA follows: TGTGCCAGCAGTCCTCGGAGGTCCCTTGGGTATGAGCAGTTCTTC. This codes for CASSPRRSLGYEQFF.

CDR3 residues: CASSRDRGNEQYF. CDR3 bases: TGTGCCAGCAGCCGCGACAGGGGCAACGAGCAGTACTTC. This chain joins TRBV7-2 and TRBJ2-7; 8 bases are a match to TRBD1. This CDR3 contains 13 residues. With 5 bases clipped from V and 5 bases from J, the junction kept 5 bases outside the gene matches. Germline lookup yields CDR1 SGHTA and CDR2 FQGNSA.

This chain uses TRBV6-5 with TRBJ1-2; 8 bases fit TRBD1. Per the germline V gene, CDR1 is MNHEY and CDR2 is SVGAGI. V was clipped by 0 bases and J by 3 bases; unmatched bases: 3. The CDR3 sequence is 15 residues long. The CDR3 DNA sequence: TGTGCCAGCAGTTACTCGACAGGGGCGCACTATGGCTACACCTTC. Amino acids: CASSYSTGAHYGYTF.

J is TRBJ1-5 and V is TRBV6-5; D remains unclear. The ends were cut back, 11 bases at V and 9 bases at J, with 23 bases in the middle. Germline V gives CDR1 MNHEY, CDR2 SVGAGI. This CDR3 spans 14 amino acids. Written as DNA, the CDR3 is TGTGCCTCACCCCCCCCAAGGACTTATAGGCCCCAGCATTTT. Protein sequence: CASPPPRTYRPQHF.

The chain couples TRBV27 to TRBJ2-1; 7 nucleotides match TRBD2. V was clipped by 8 bases and J by 7 bases; unmatched bases: 20. Germline lookup yields CDR1 MNHEY and CDR2 SMNVEV (reference sequence). The length of the CDR3 is 17 residues. The DNA of the CDR3 is TGTGCCAGCTGGCGGGAGAGGACTACCTTAGTCTCAAATGAGCAGTTCTTC. Translated, it gives CASWRERTTLVSNEQFF.

This rearrangement joins TRBV5-1 to TRBJ2-2; D unresolved. CDR1 and CDR2 (germline): SGHRS, YFSETQ. V lost 4 bases to trimming and J lost 6 bases, with 10 bases between them. The CDR3 totals 13 residues. The CDR3 here is CASSDTNSGELFF. Written as DNA, the CDR3 is TGCGCCAGCAGCGATACAAATTCCGGGGAGCTGTTTTTT.

V usage is TRBV5-4 and J usage is TRBJ2-5; TRBD1 aligns across 7 bases. Trimming took 1 base from V and 2 from J; bases not matched to a gene: 5. This CDR3 has 15 residues. Germline loops: CDR1 SGHNT, CDR2 YYREEE (reference sequence). The CDR3 nucleotides are TGTGCCAGCAGCTTGCTCGGGACAGAGCAAGAGACCCAGTACTTC. It codes for CASSLLGTEQETQYF.

The sample holds many counts of this clone. The chain has TRBV7-2 and TRBJ1-6; TRBD1 aligns across 7 bases. The CDR3 loop spans 13 amino acids. Germline V gene lookup returns CDR1 SGHTA and CDR2 FQGNSA. Trimming cost V 2 bases and J 10 bases; bases outside gene matches: 2. CDR3 in DNA: TGTGCCAGCAGCTTAAGGGGACAGTCACCCCTCCACTTT. It codes for CASSLRGQSPLHF.

This clone has only a few counts. The chain combines TRBV4-3 with TRBJ2-3, with 15 bases fitting TRBD2. The trim removed 3 bases at V and 12 bases at J, leaving 16 bases unmatched. Germline V gives CDR1 LGHNA, CDR2 YSLEER. The CDR3 runs to 18 residues. The CDR3 DNA reads TGCGCCAGCAGCCAGGGCGGACTAGCGGGGGGGACCACAGAGAAACAGTATTTT. This codes for CASSQGGLAGGTTEKQYF.

The chain uses TRBV24-1 and TRBJ2-1; tentative D call: TRBD1 (6 bases). The CDR3 has 16 amino acids. Germline loops: CDR1 KGHDR, CDR2 SFDVKD. Between the trimmed V and J ends, which lost 2 bases and 0 bases, there was a span of 10 bases. The CDR3 DNA sequence: TGTGCCACCAGTGATTCTACGACAGGCTCCTACAATGAGCAGTTCTTC. It is translated as CATSDSTTGSYNEQFF.

This clone was observed a handful of times. The chain uses TRBV6-2 or TRBV6-3 and TRBJ1-2, with D unresolved. V shed 4 bases and J shed 5 bases, with 23 bases lying between them. The CDR3 length is 17 residues. Germline V gene sequence: CDR1 MNHEY, CDR2 SVGEGT. The CDR3 DNA reads as TGTGCCAGCAGTTCCCCGCGCCCGGGTCCAAGTGGGTATGGCTACACCTTC. Residues: CASSSPRPGPSGYGYTF.

V gene TRBV9 combines with J gene TRBJ2-5; D may be TRBD1 (5 bases). V shed 1 base and J shed 5 bases, with 9 bases lying between them. CDR3 length: 13 amino acids. The germline CDR1 and CDR2 sequences are SGDLS and YYNGEE. CDR3 region: CASSVQGRETQYF. CDR3 sequence (DNA): TGTGCCAGCAGCGTACAGGGCCGGGAGACCCAGTACTTC.

The chain links TRBV7-2 to TRBJ2-7, with 9 bases identical to TRBD2. CDR1 and CDR2 (germline): SGHTA, FQGNSA. The ends lost 5 bases at V and 7 bases at J; junction bases unmatched: 12. This CDR3 region has 15 residues. The CDR3 sequence is CASSGRGSGGREQYF. DNA of the CDR3: TGTGCCAGCAGCGGGAGGGGTAGCGGGGGCCGGGAGCAGTACTTC.

The chain employs TRBV2 and TRBJ1-3, with D perhaps matching TRBD1 (6 bases). The CDR3 is 17 amino acids. V lost 5 bases and J lost 0, with 17 bases in between. From germline, CDR1 is SNHLY and CDR2 FYNNEI. The CDR3 DNA sequence: TGTGCCAGCAGTCAATCCAGGACAGTCAACTCTGGAAACACCATATATTTT. Encoded protein: CASSQSRTVNSGNTIYF.

The V gene is TRBV28, the J gene TRBJ2-1; 15 nucleotides match TRBD2. The germline gives CDR1 MDHEN, CDR2 SYDVKM. The CDR3 has 15 residues. With 10 bases clipped from V and 13 bases from J, the junction kept 14 bases outside the gene matches. The CDR3, as DNA: TGTGCCACCCAGACCGGGACTAGCGGGAGGCTGGGTCAGTTCTTC. Its protein is CATQTGTSGRLGQFF.

The gene calls are TRBV2 and TRBJ2-1; D is possibly TRBD2 (6 bases). Deletions cut 6 bases from V and 3 bases from J, with 9 bases between. From germline, CDR1 is SNHLY and CDR2 FYNNEI. The CDR3 totals 13 residues. The CDR3 loop is CASSPTSYNEQFF. The CDR3 DNA follows: TGTGCCAGCAGCCCGACTAGCTACAATGAGCAGTTCTTC.

The gene calls are TRBV7-3 and TRBJ2-3; D might be TRBD2 (7 bases). This CDR3 comprises 14 residues. V shed 6 bases and J shed 0 bases, with 10 bases lying between them. Germline CDR1 SGHTA, CDR2 FQGTGA. The CDR3, as DNA: TGTGCCAGCAGGGGGGGGCGTAGCACAGATACGCAGTATTTT. Translation gives CASRGGRSTDTQYF.

The chain combines TRBV4-1 with TRBJ2-1; 7 bases line up with TRBD2. Germline values: CDR1 MGHRA, CDR2 YSYEKL. J was trimmed by 6 bases and V by 0 bases; bases with no gene match: 11. The CDR3 is 17 amino acids. The CDR3 nucleotides are TGCGCCAGCAGCCAAGAGCGGACCCGACTAGCCCGCAATGAGCAGTTCTTC. It translates to CASSQERTRLARNEQFF.

A single count supports this clone. This chain links TRBV6-5 with TRBJ1-2; 10 bases line up with TRBD1. The J segment lost 6 bases and the V segment lost 5 bases, leaving 6 bases of the junction unmatched. The CDR3 runs 14 residues. CDR1 MNHEY and CDR2 SVGAGI come from the germline V gene. The CDR3 is CASSTLGQGNGYTF. The CDR3 DNA is TGTGCCAGCAGTACTTTGGGACAGGGGAATGGCTACACCTTC.

CDR3 sequence (DNA): TGTGCCAGCAGCCAAACTAGCGGCTACGAGCAGTACTTC. It codes for CASSQTSGYEQYF. The V and J genes are TRBV4-2 and TRBJ2-7, with 8 bases lining up with TRBD2. The CDR3 loop spans 13 amino acids. CDR1 LGHNA and CDR2 YNFKEQ come from the germline V gene. With V trimmed by 2 bases and J by 3 bases, 0 bases remained unmatched.

Only a few counts were recorded for this clone. The chain couples TRBV9 to TRBJ1-2; D is perhaps TRBD1 (6 bases). This CDR3 spans 11 amino acids. CDR1 is SGDLS, CDR2 YYNGEE, per germline. Trimming stripped 7 bases from V and 8 bases from J, with 12 bases between. The chain's CDR3 is CASGTGSGYTF. CDR3 in DNA: TGTGCCAGCGGTACAGGGTCCGGCTACACCTTC.

CDR3 sequence: CATRDPQVVDEKLFF. The CDR3 DNA follows: TGTGCCACCAGAGACCCACAGGTTGTGGATGAAAAACTGTTTTTT. The chain joins TRBV15 to TRBJ1-4, with TRBD1 as a possible D gene (5 bases). Germline V gene data show CDR1 as LNHNV and CDR2 as YYDKDF (reference sequence). V was shortened by 6 bases and J by 6 bases, with 17 bases between the two germline ends. CDR3 size: 15 residues.

V gene TRBV28 combines with J gene TRBJ2-3, with TRBD1 matching 7 bases. The CDR3 is 17 residues long. Trimming at V came to 4 bases and at J to 2 bases, leaving 12 bases not matched to a gene. Per the germline V gene, CDR1 is MDHEN and CDR2 is SYDVKM. The CDR3 nucleotides read TGTGCCAGCAGTTACCGAGGGGGCCTCGCCCTCACAGATACGCAGTATTTT. This translates into CASSYRGGLALTDTQYF. The full variable domain, with the rest looked up from reference TRBV28 and TRBJ2-3, is DVKVTQSSRYLVKRTGEKVFLECVQDMDHENMFWYRQDPGLGLRLIYFSYDVKMKEKGDIPEGYSVSREKKERFSLILESASTNQTSMYLCASSYRGGLALTDTQYFGPGTRLTVL.

The V gene is TRBV11-2, the J gene TRBJ2-1, with unresolved D. The CDR3 is made up of 14 amino acids. Trimming left V 3 bases short and J 9 bases short, with 15 bases between. The germline V gene encodes CDR1 SGHAT and CDR2 FQNNGV. The CDR3, as DNA: TGTGCCAGCAGCTTTCAATTGGGTTCGGGTGAGCAGTTCTTC. This encodes CASSFQLGSGEQFF.